Below are 2 T cell receptor beta chains sequenced from a single sample in a study of shared clonotypes between healthy human individuals. Using immunoSEQ multiplex PCR, the repertoire was profiled, and TCRdb retains in-frame clones only, with some absent. This table holds 1,500,000 or so clones, around 98.5% found once. Sequencing was performed on naive CD4+ T cells sorted from blood. Subset specified: CD45RA+ positively selected. These receptors originate from a young man in good health.

V and J are TRBV29-1 and TRBJ2-2; 7 bases agree with TRBD1. J gave up 2 bases and V 7 bases, and 7 bases lay outside the gene matches. CDR1 and CDR2 from the germline V gene are SQVTM and ANQGSEA. This CDR3 spans 14 amino acids. CDR3 region: CSAGTAVNTGELFF. CDR3 DNA: TGCAGCGCTGGGACAGCCGTCAACACCGGGGAGCTGTTTTTT.

The gene calls are TRBV9 and TRBJ1-1; TRBD1 aligns across 7 bases. Per germline, CDR1 SGDLS and CDR2 YYNGEE. CDR3 length equals 16 residues. V was clipped by 4 bases and J by 4 bases; unmatched bases: 13. DNA for the CDR3: TGTGCCAGCAGCCCAGGACAGGTAGGATCGTCCACTGAAGCTTTCTTT. It is translated as CASSPGQVGSSTEAFF.